This T cell receptor (beta chain) was found in a study of T-cell memory formation after mild COVID-19. The wider study: The study found TCR clusters largely donor specific.

This clonotype turned up a few times. TCRdb ran MiXCR on the 5' RACE reads and lists one entry per CDR3 protein. The sample yields approximately 240,000 distinct CDR3 sequences, about 16% seen once. Specimen: PBMCs or a T cell subset sorted from them (not recorded which). This clonotype was obtained from a young man who had mild COVID-19 (a few samples of this study predate the infection). Cell type and time point are not known.

The CDR3 nucleotides read TGCGCCAGCAGCTTGAGTGGACAGAAAGAGACCCAGTACTTC. Its translation: CASSLSGQKETQYF. This chain joins TRBV5-1 and TRBJ2-5; a weak D match, TRBD1 (6 bases). The V gene's germline CDR1 is SGHRS and CDR2 YFSETQ. V shed 1 base and J shed 3 bases, with 10 bases lying between them. This CDR3 has 14 amino acids.